One T cell receptor (beta chain) is described in this entry. This receptor's antigen is unknown. No quality values exist for individual bases; no much larger clone is one base distant. The collaborating institutions used their own protocols to collect whole blood in K2EDTA tubes. Collaborator samples were shipped for TCRbeta analysis as frozen whole blood, isolated PBMCs, or DNA extracted from either sample type. The CDR3 covers 12 residues, taking in both the cysteine and the phenylalanine. Just CDR3 DNA is preserved here, 36 bases in frame from base 1. For CDR1 and CDR2, the germline V gene (reference sequence) lists SGHNT and YYREEE. V is shortened by 4 bases, J by 8 bases, and the region joining them spans 9 bases. This specimen belongs to a study of blood T cell repertoires in COVID-19 (dated by TCRdb to between 2020 and 2021). General notes on the study: The collaborator samples originated in the United States, Italy and Spain and spanned the acute and convalescent phases of COVID-19. The material from the prospective study consisted of cDNA or gDNA derived from T cells, B-cell-depleted T cells, or PBMCs. Deeply sampled blood TCRbeta repertoires from subjects exposed to, actively infected with, or recovered from COVID-19 were included in the dataset. The repertoires were made available in a free public database intended to serve as a resource for research on the immune response to SARS-CoV-2. Samples came from the ongoing ImmuneRACE study (first 160 participants) plus 1,254 subjects from 6 global collaborators. A de-identified subject ID, COVID-19 status, age in years and sex were almost always included in the sample metadata. HLA class I and class II types, where available, came from metadata supplied by the sample provider rather than from assay-based typing.

Overall results and qualifications from the work: The amount of clinical and demographic metadata varied by source and participant and was provided uncurated.

The immunoSEQ Assay, a bias-controlled multiplex PCR, was used to amplify TCRbeta CDR3 regions from genomic DNA. The study's processing was this. Nucleated cell counts per sample were estimated from amplification of reference gene primers within the assay. Sequence reads were collapsed and filtered to measure the absolute abundance of every unique TCRbeta CDR3 rearrangement. For each sample, productive Simpson clonality was calculated as the square root of Simpson's diversity index over productive rearrangements. This is the immuneACCESS table as TCRdb keeps it, with only in-frame sequences that have V and J called. A part of the clones is gone; compared with another copy, unresolved V genes explain less than half, and the rest is unexplained. The V and J calls and the clone size are those of that table, but D and trimming were determined from the DNA. The sample table records about 110,000 clones; about four fifths of these occur just once. The ten largest clones represent 15% to 19% of the sample.

The chain links TRBV5-4 with TRBJ2-2; the D gene is perhaps TRBD2, on 5 matching bases. Material for sequencing was peripheral blood. The receptor was derived from a woman of 80 years or more with acute or convalescent COVID-19. The DNA sequence reads TGTGCCAGCAGCCCCGGACTGGGGGAGCTGTTTTTT. Its amino acids are CASSPGLGELFF.